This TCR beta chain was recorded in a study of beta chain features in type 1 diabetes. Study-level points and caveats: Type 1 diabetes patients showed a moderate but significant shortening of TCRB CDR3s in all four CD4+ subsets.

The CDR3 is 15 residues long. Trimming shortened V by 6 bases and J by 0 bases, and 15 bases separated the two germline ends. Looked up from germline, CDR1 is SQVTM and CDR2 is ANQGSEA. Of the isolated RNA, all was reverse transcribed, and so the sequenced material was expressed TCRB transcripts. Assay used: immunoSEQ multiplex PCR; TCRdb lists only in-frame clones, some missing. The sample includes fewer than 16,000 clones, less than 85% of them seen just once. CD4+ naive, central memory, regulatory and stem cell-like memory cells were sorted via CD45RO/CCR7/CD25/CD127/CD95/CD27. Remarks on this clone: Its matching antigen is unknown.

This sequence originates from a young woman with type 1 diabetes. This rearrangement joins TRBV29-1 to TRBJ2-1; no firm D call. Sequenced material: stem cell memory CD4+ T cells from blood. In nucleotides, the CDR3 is TGCAGCGTACCCGCCAGGTCGAGCTCCTACAATGAGCAGTTCTTC. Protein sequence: CSVPARSSSYNEQFF.